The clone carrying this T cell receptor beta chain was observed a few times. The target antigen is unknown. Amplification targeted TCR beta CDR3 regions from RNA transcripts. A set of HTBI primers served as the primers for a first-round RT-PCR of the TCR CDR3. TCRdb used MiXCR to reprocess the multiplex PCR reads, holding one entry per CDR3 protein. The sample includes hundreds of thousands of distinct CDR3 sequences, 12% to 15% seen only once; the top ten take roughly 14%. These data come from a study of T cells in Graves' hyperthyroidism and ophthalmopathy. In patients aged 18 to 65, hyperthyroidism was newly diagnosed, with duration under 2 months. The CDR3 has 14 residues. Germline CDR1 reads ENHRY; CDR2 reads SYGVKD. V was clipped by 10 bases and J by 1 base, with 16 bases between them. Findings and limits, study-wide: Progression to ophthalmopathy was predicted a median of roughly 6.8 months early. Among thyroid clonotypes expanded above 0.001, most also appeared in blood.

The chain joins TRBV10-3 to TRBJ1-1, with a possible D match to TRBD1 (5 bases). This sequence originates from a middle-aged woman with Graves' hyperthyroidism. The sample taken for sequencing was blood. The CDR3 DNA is TGTGCCACCTCACTAACGGGGGGGAACACTGAAGCTTTCTTT. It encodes CATSLTGGNTEAFF.